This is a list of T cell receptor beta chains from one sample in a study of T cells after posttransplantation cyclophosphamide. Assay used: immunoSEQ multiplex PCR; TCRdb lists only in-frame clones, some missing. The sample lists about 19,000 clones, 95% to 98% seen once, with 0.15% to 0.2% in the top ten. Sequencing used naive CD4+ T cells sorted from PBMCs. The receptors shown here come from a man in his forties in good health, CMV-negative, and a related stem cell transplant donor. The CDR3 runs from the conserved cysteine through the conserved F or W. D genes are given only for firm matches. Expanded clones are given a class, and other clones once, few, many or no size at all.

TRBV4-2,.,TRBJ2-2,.,CASSQAERNTGELFF,TGTGCCAGCAGCCAAGCTGAGCGGAACACCGGGGAGCTGTTTTTT
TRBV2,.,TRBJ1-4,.,CASSEVQQGPEKLFF,TGTGCCAGCAGTGAAGTGCAACAGGGTCCTGAAAAACTGTTTTTT
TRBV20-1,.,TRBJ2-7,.,CSALGGYEQYF,TGCAGTGCTCTGGGAGGCTACGAGCAGTACTTC
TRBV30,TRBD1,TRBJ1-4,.,CAWSHGGQGAPGEKLFF,TGTGCCTGGAGCCACGGCGGACAGGGGGCACCGGGGGAAAAACTGTTTTTT
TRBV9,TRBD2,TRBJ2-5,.,CASSVEGTISETQYF,TGTGCCAGCAGCGTAGAAGGGACTATATCGGAGACCCAGTACTTC
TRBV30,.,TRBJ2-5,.,CAWSHGETQYF,TGTGCCTGGAGTCATGGCGAGACCCAGTACTTC
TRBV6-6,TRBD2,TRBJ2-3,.,CASSQILAGATDTQYF,TGTGCCAGCAGTCAGATCCTAGCGGGGGCTACAGATACGCAGTATTTT
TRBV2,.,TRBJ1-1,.,CASSDNSMNTEAFF,TGTGCCAGCAGTGATAACAGCATGAACACTGAAGCTTTCTTT
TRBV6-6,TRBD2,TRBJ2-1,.,CASSLTRTSGYNEQFF,TGTGCCAGCAGTTTAACCAGGACTAGCGGATACAATGAGCAGTTCTTC
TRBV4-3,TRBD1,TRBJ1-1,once,CASSKAVRQGNTEAFF,TGCGCCAGCAGCAAAGCGGTTCGACAGGGTAACACTGAAGCTTTCTTT
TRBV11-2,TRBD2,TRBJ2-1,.,CASSSIAGEQFF,TGTGCCAGCAGCTCAATAGCGGGGGAGCAGTTCTTC
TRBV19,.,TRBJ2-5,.,CAIRQGGETQYF,TGTGCCATCCGACAGGGAGGTGAGACCCAGTACTTC
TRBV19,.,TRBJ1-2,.,CASSSWRSDFYGYTF,TGTGCCAGTAGTAGCTGGCGGTCTGATTTCTATGGCTACACCTTC
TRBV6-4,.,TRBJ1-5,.,CASSDFGQPQHF,TGTGCCAGCAGTGACTTCGGTCAGCCCCAGCATTTT
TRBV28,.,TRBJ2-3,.,CASSFPGDTQYF,TGTGCCAGCAGTTTTCCCGGAGATACGCAGTATTTT
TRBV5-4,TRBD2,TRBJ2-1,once,CASSLYGTSYGNEQFF,TGTGCCAGCAGCTTGTATGGGACTAGCTACGGGAATGAGCAGTTCTTC
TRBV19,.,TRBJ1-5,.,CASRAFDQPQHF,TGTGCCAGTAGAGCCTTTGATCAGCCCCAGCATTTT
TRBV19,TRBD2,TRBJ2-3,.,CASSARTSGRAADTQYF,TGTGCCAGTAGTGCCAGAACTAGCGGGAGGGCCGCAGATACGCAGTATTTT
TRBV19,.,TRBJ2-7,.,CASSIRGISYEQYF,TGTGCCAGTAGTATAAGGGGGATATCCTACGAGCAGTACTTC
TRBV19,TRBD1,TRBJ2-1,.,CASSKDRVALNEQFF,TGTGCCAGTAGTAAGGACAGGGTGGCGCTCAATGAGCAGTTCTTC
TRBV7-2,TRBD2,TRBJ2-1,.,CASSLLSGRYNEQFF,TGTGCCAGCAGCTTACTTAGCGGGAGGTACAATGAGCAGTTCTTC
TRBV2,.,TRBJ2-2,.,CASRAIGTNTGELFF,TGTGCCAGCAGGGCGATCGGGACAAACACCGGGGAGCTGTTTTTT
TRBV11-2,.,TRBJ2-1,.,CASSLDRDFYNEQFF,TGTGCCAGCAGCTTAGATAGGGACTTCTACAATGAGCAGTTCTTC
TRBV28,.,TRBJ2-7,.,CASSLYSRYEQYF,TGTGCCAGCAGTTTATATTCGCGGTACGAGCAGTACTTC
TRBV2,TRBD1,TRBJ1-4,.,CASSNNRGTNEKLFF,TGTGCCAGCAGTAACAACAGGGGAACTAATGAAAAACTGTTTTTT
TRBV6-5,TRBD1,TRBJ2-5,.,CASSRSPGQQETQYF,TGTGCCAGCAGCCGTTCTCCGGGACAGCAAGAGACCCAGTACTTC
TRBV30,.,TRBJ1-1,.,CAWIGPYGERTEAFF,TGTGCCTGGATAGGACCCTACGGGGAGCGCACTGAAGCTTTCTTT
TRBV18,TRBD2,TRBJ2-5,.,CASSPPGLAGEQTQYF,TGTGCCAGCTCACCCCCTGGACTAGCGGGAGAACAGACCCAGTACTTC
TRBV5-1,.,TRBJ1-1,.,CASRSGTQVFTEAFF,TGCGCCAGCAGGTCCGGGACACAGGTATTCACTGAAGCTTTCTTT
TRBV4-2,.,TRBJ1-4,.,CASSQEDPGQTFF,TGTGCCAGCAGCCAAGAGGACCCCGGACAGACATTTTTT
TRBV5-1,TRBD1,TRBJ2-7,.,CASSSQGAAEPPDEQYF,TGCGCCAGCAGCTCACAGGGGGCGGCTGAGCCACCTGACGAGCAGTACTTC
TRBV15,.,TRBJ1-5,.,CATSRERWSNQPQHF,TGTGCCACCAGCAGAGAGAGATGGAGCAATCAGCCCCAGCATTTT
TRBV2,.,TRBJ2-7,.,CASSVLLRGYEQYF,TGTGCCAGCAGTGTACTGTTACGGGGCTACGAGCAGTACTTC
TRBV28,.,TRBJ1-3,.,CASTPTGNTIYF,TGTGCCAGCACCCCGACAGGAAACACCATATATTTT
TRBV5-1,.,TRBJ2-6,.,CASSLASGANVLTF,TGCGCCAGCAGCTTGGCCTCGGGGGCCAACGTCCTGACTTTC
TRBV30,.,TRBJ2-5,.,CAWSVRVHSETQYF,TGTGCCTGGAGTGTAAGAGTTCACTCCGAGACCCAGTACTTC
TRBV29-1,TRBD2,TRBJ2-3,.,CSVLLLAGDPDTQYF,TGCAGCGTCCTTTTACTAGCGGGAGATCCAGATACGCAGTATTTT
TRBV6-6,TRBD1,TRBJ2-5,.,CASSYSSGGGETQYF,TGTGCCAGCAGTTACTCGTCAGGGGGCGGAGAGACCCAGTACTTC
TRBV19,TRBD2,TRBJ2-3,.,CASSITSGRTDTQYF,TGTGCCAGTAGTATCACTAGCGGACGCACAGATACGCAGTATTTT
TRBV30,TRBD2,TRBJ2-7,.,CAWRQGMGLAGVREQYF,TGTGCCTGGAGGCAGGGGATGGGACTAGCGGGAGTCCGCGAGCAGTACTTC
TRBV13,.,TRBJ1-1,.,CASSLRPRRGGWNTEAFF,TGTGCCAGCAGCTTACGGCCGCGAAGGGGCGGATGGAACACTGAAGCTTTCTTT
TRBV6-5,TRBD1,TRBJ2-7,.,CASGLRDRANEQYF,TGTGCCAGCGGGCTCCGGGACAGGGCCAACGAGCAGTACTTC
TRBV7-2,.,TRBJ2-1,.,CASSLHTSSYNEQFF,TGTGCCAGCAGCTTGCACACCTCCTCCTACAATGAGCAGTTCTTC
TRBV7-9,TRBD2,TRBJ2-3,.,CASSLVTGGSTDTQYF,TGTGCCAGCAGCTTAGTAACGGGAGGAAGCACAGATACGCAGTATTTT
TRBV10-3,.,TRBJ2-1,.,CAISESGSYNEQFF,TGTGCCATCAGTGAGTCCGGGAGTTACAATGAGCAGTTCTTC
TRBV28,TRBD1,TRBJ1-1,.,CASTPPGGKAFF,TGTGCCAGCACTCCCCCAGGGGGCAAAGCTTTCTTT
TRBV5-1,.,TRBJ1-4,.,CASSLTPGVNEKLFF,TGCGCCAGCAGCTTGACCCCAGGGGTAAATGAAAAACTGTTTTTT
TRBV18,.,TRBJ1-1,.,CASSTGVSTEAFF,TGTGCCAGCTCCACGGGGGTAAGCACTGAAGCTTTCTTT
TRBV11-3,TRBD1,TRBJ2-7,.,CASSPGQGTYEQYF,TGTGCCAGCAGCCCCGGACAGGGCACCTACGAGCAGTACTTC
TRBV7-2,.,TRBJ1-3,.,CASSPQGRGLGNTIYF,TGTGCCAGCAGCCCCCAAGGCAGGGGCCTTGGAAACACCATATATTTT
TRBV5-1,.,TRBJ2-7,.,CASSLSVADREQYF,TGCGCCAGCAGCTTGTCTGTAGCTGATCGCGAGCAGTACTTC
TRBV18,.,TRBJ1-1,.,CASSHVDTEAFF,TGTGCCAGCTCACATGTAGACACTGAAGCTTTCTTT
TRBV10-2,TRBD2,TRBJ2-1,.,CASSELRVAGVDEQFF,TGCGCCAGCAGTGAGCTTCGGGTAGCGGGAGTGGATGAGCAGTTCTTC
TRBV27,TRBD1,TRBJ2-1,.,CASRPGQDGGEQFF,TGTGCCAGCAGGCCCGGACAGGACGGCGGTGAGCAGTTCTTC